The source of this TCR beta chain is a study of cytomegalovirus exposure and HLA in healthy donors. The V and J ends lost 2 bases and 1 base respectively, with 9 bases between them. This CDR3 region has 14 residues. Germline CDR1 and CDR2: SGHRS and YFSETQ. As for this clone: No antigen is known for it.

Study-level findings and limits: Earlier analysis yielded a pattern in which most TCR beta V segments were productive about 90% or about 30% of the time.

Amplification used 60 Vbeta primers and 13 Jbeta primers. The method was immunoSEQ multiplex PCR; TCRdb's version includes in-frame clones alone and lacks a portion of them. The data hold around 190,000 clones, with over 70% observed a single time. Sequenced sample: PBMCs. This clonotype was obtained from a man aged 35 to 55 in good health and CMV-seropositive. The rearrangement uses TRBV5-1 and TRBJ2-5; possible D gene TRBD2, 6 bases. The CDR3 bases are TGCGCCAGCAGCTTTGGCGGGGTCCAAGAGACCCAGTACTTC. Its protein is CASSFGGVQETQYF.